This TCR beta chain was captured by sequencing in a study of blood T cell repertoires in COVID-19 (dated by TCRdb to the early 2020s). With regard to the full study: Samples covering the acute and convalescent phases of COVID-19 were provided by collaborators in the United States, Italy and Spain. The prospective study material was composed of cDNA or gDNA derived from T cells, B-cell-depleted T cells, or PBMCs. Deeply sampled blood TCRbeta repertoires from subjects exposed to, actively infected with, or recovered from COVID-19 were included in the dataset. The repertoires were released in a freely available public database intended as a resource for research on the immune response to SARS-CoV-2. The samples were drawn from two sources: the first 160 participants of the ongoing ImmuneRACE study, and 950 to 1,500 subjects contributed by 6 global collaborators. A de-identified subject ID, COVID-19 status, age in years and sex were almost always included in the sample metadata. Where available, HLA class I and class II types were taken from metadata supplied by the sample provider and were not determined by assay-based typing.

Comment on this clone: Its specific antigen is unknown. No base-level quality is on record; no much larger clone is a single base apart.

Collaborating institutions collected whole blood in K2EDTA tubes following their own protocols. Collaborator samples were shipped for TCRbeta analysis as frozen whole blood, isolated PBMCs, or DNA extracted from either sample type. CDR1 and CDR2 were assigned from the germline V gene as MRHNA and SNTAGT. The CDR3 holds 16 amino acids from the cysteine to the phenylalanine. Solely the CDR3 DNA is kept, with 48 bases framed from the first base. V is trimmed back by 1 base and J by 5 bases, and the junction contains 3 bases that no gene match accounts for. The immunoSEQ Assay, a bias-controlled multiplex PCR, was used to amplify TCRbeta CDR3 regions from genomic DNA. Per the original workflow: Nucleated cell counts per sample were estimated from amplification of reference gene primers within the assay. Sequence reads were collapsed and filtered to measure the absolute abundance of every unique TCRbeta CDR3 rearrangement. For each sample, productive Simpson clonality was calculated as the square root of Simpson's diversity index across productive rearrangements. TCRdb limited this immuneACCESS table to in-frame rearrangements with V and J called. A share of clones is missing; checked studies link under half to unresolved V genes, and the rest is unexplained. That table is the source of V, J and clone size, and D and trimming were worked out from the DNA. The sample table holds almost 100,000 clones, of which approximately 86% were seen once. 10% of the sample comes from the top ten.

General study outcomes and caveats: Clinical and demographic metadata were provided uncurated, with the amount varying by source and participant.

Sequencing was performed on peripheral blood. The V and J segments used are TRBV6-4 and TRBJ2-1; 12 junctional bases match TRBD2. The TCR sequence derives from a man aged 50 to 59 with acute or convalescent COVID-19. The CDR3 corresponds to CASSDWGLAGHNEQFF. The sequence in DNA is TGTGCCAGCAGTGACTGGGGACTAGCGGGCCACAATGAGCAGTTCTTC.